Below, 30 T cell receptor beta chains from the same sample are listed, as sequenced in a study of Ad26.COV2.S vaccination and SARS-CoV-2 variants. Sequencing was performed with immunoSEQ multiplex PCR; in TCRdb, only in-frame clones are kept and a portion is missing. The data hold some 640,000 clones, with about 90% observed a single time. Treatment described: some 20 received Ad26.COV2.S at low or high dose, single or two shots; 5 received placebo; per-sample allocation not given. Sampling happened 63 days after the first vaccine or placebo injection. Sequencing was performed on peripheral blood, taken in a trial of Ad26.COV2.S vaccine versus placebo. Receptors were obtained from a person aged 18 to 59 who received the Ad26.COV2.S COVID-19 vaccine or a placebo.

This chain joins TRBV30 and TRBJ2-2, with 8 positions matching TRBD1. CDR1 and CDR2 from the germline V gene are GTSNPN and SVGIG (reference sequence). J lost 7 bases, V lost 2 bases, and 9 bases had no gene match. The CDR3 has 15 residues. CDR3 in amino acids: CAWSTGTGGFGELFF. CDR3 DNA: TGTGCCTGGAGTACCGGAACAGGGGGTTTCGGGGAGCTGTTTTTT.

The chain uses TRBV27 and TRBJ1-4; possibly TRBD1 for D (6 bases). CDR3 length: 13 amino acids. Trimming pared 6 bases from V and 7 bases from J, leaving 12 bases between. The germline gives CDR1 MNHEY, CDR2 SMNVEV (reference sequence). The CDR3 sequence is CASSGGVSEKLFF. The CDR3 DNA reads TGTGCCAGCAGCGGGGGCGTATCTGAAAAACTGTTTTTT. Full variable domain (rest looked up from reference TRBV27 and TRBJ1-4): EAQVTQNPRYLITVTGKKLTVTCSQNMNHEYMSWYRQDPGLGLRQIYYSMNVEVTDKGDVPEGYKVSRKEKRNFPLILESPSPNQTSLYFCASSGGVSEKLFFGSGTQLSVL.

The V call is TRBV20-1, the J call TRBJ1-5; D is unclear. This CDR3 has 13 amino acids. V was cut by 3 bases and J by 3 bases, with 9 bases left in between. Germline V gene sequence: CDR1 DFQATT, CDR2 SNEGSKA (reference sequence). CDR3: CSASRVTNQPQHF. The CDR3 DNA is TGCAGTGCTAGTCGGGTTACCAATCAGCCCCAGCATTTT.

This chain uses TRBV6-5 with TRBJ2-1; TRBD2 matches at 8 bases. V lost 2 bases and J lost 7; bases outside the gene matches: 7. CDR3 size: 15 residues. Germline lookup yields CDR1 MNHEY and CDR2 SVGAGI. The chain's CDR3 is CASSYAGGYVNEQFF. In DNA, the CDR3 is TGTGCCAGCAGTTACGCGGGAGGATACGTAAATGAGCAGTTCTTC.

This chain uses TRBV10-3 with TRBJ1-1; D perhaps matches TRBD1 (6 bases). CDR3 size: 14 residues. The germline V gene has CDR1 ENHRY and CDR2 SYGVKD. Trimming removed 8 bases at V and 4 bases at J, with 17 bases between. The chain's CDR3 is CAIQIGGRATEAFF. Here the CDR3 DNA reads TGTGCCATCCAAATAGGGGGTAGAGCCACTGAAGCTTTCTTT.

The chain joins TRBV10-3 to TRBJ2-2; the match to TRBD1 covers 7 bases. The length of the CDR3 is 13 residues. After removal of 9 bases from V and 5 bases from J, the junction contained 6 bases not matched to a gene. Germline CDR1 ENHRY, CDR2 SYGVKD. CDR3 in DNA: TGTGCCATGAGACAGGGCGGAACCGGGGAGCTGTTTTTT. It translates to CAMRQGGTGELFF.

The gene calls are TRBV12-3 or TRBV12-4 and TRBJ1-6; no clear D gene. Trimming left V 5 bases short and J 9 bases short, with 8 bases between. The CDR3 is 12 amino acids. CDR3 DNA sequence: TGTGCCAGCAGTGACAACCGTTCACCCCTCCACTTT. Translated: CASSDNRSPLHF.

The chain has TRBV2 and TRBJ2-3; D might be TRBD1 (6 bases). In germline, CDR1 is SNHLY, CDR2 FYNNEI. V was pared by 9 bases and J by 0 bases, with 13 bases between. The CDR3 has 14 amino acids. Written as DNA, the CDR3 is TGTGCCAGTACGGACAGAAGAAGCACAGATACGCAGTATTTT. It yields the protein CASTDRRSTDTQYF.

This chain uses TRBV6-1 with TRBJ2-5, with a weak D call TRBD2 (6 bases). Per the germline V gene, CDR1 is MNHNS and CDR2 is SASEGT. The V end was cut by 2 bases, the J end by 4 bases, with 8 bases between. This CDR3 has 13 residues. The CDR3 loop reads CASSELGGETQYF. CDR3 sequence (DNA): TGTGCCAGCAGTGAACTGGGGGGAGAGACCCAGTACTTC.

The CDR3 bases are TGTGCCAGCAGGGAGCGGGGGCTGAGCAATCAGCCCCAGCATTTT. Its protein is CASRERGLSNQPQHF. The chain joins TRBV27 to TRBJ1-5; maybe TRBD1 (6 bases). The CDR3 length is 15 residues. CDR1 and CDR2 from the germline V gene are MNHEY and SMNVEV (reference sequence). V was trimmed by 6 bases and J by 1 base, leaving 13 bases between them.

V and J are TRBV7-2 and TRBJ2-7, with TRBD1 as a possible D gene (5 bases). V shed 1 base and J shed 3 bases, with 13 bases lying between them. The germline V gene encodes CDR1 SGHTA and CDR2 FQGNSA. The length of the CDR3 is 15 residues. As DNA, the CDR3 is TGTGCCAGCAGCTTAGAGCTGGGGCGGAACTACGAGCAGTACTTC. This encodes CASSLELGRNYEQYF.

In this sample, this clone turned up once. This chain joins TRBV24-1 and TRBJ2-3, with 14 nucleotides matching TRBD2. This CDR3 region has 16 residues. The V gene's germline CDR1 is KGHDR and CDR2 SFDVKD. Trimming at V came to 4 bases and at J to 6 bases, leaving 5 bases not matched to a gene. CDR3 sequence reads: CATSDRLAGGPDTQYF. CDR3 nucleotides: TGTGCCACCAGTGACCGACTAGCGGGAGGGCCGGATACGCAGTATTTT.

The rearrangement joins TRBV18 to TRBJ2-6; 7 nucleotides line up with TRBD1. V lost 6 bases to trimming and J lost 6 bases; unmatched junction nucleotides: 5. Germline V gene data show CDR1 as KGHSH and CDR2 as LQKENI. CDR3 length: 14 amino acids. CDR3 sequence: CASSLDRAANVLTF. DNA for the CDR3: TGTGCCAGCTCTCTCGACAGGGCGGCCAACGTCCTGACTTTC. The variable domain in full, completed from reference TRBV18 and TRBJ2-6, reads NAGVMQNPRHLVRRRGQEARLRCSPMKGHSHVYWYRQLPEEGLKFMVYLQKENIIDESGMPKERFSAEFPKEGPSILRIQQVVRGDSAAYFCASSLDRAANVLTFGAGSRLTVL.

This chain uses TRBV18 with TRBJ2-3; the match to TRBD1 covers 7 bases. Germline V CDR1 and CDR2: KGHSH, LQKENI. This CDR3 has 14 amino acids. The junction had 3 bases not matched to a gene; V was cut back by 4 bases and J by 2 bases. This CDR3 is CASSRQGNTDTQYF. CDR3 nucleotide sequence: TGTGCCAGCTCACGACAGGGAAACACAGATACGCAGTATTTT.

The V gene is TRBV19, the J gene TRBJ2-1; D not certain. In germline, CDR1 is LNHDA, CDR2 SQIVND (reference sequence). The CDR3 covers 14 residues. Trimming stripped 2 bases from V and 0 bases from J, with 5 bases between. The CDR3 is CASSIKASYNEQFF. CDR3 DNA: TGTGCCAGTAGTATAAAGGCCTCCTACAATGAGCAGTTCTTC.

The CDR3 bases are TGTGCCAGCAGCTCCATGCGGGGGAGCTCCTACAATGAGCAGTTCTTC. Translating gives CASSSMRGSSYNEQFF. The chain combines TRBV7-6 with TRBJ2-1, with 7 bases fitting TRBD2. Germline assignment: CDR1 SGHVS and CDR2 FNYEAQ. With 4 bases clipped from V and 0 bases from J, the junction kept 6 bases outside the gene matches. CDR3 size: 16 residues.

This clone appeared a single time. This rearrangement joins TRBV7-8 to TRBJ2-1, with D tentatively TRBD2 (5 bases). Deletions cut 3 bases from V and 7 bases from J, with 10 bases between. From germline, CDR1 is SGHVS and CDR2 FQNEAQ. This CDR3 contains 13 residues. The DNA of the CDR3 is TGTGCCAGCAGCTTTCTAGCTGGGAATGAGCAGTTCTTC. Its protein product is CASSFLAGNEQFF.

This rearrangement joins TRBV27 to TRBJ1-1, with 7 bases identical to TRBD1. The germline V gene encodes CDR1 MNHEY and CDR2 SMNVEV (reference sequence). There are 15 residues in the CDR3. The J segment lost 7 bases and the V segment lost 4 bases, leaving 12 bases of the junction unmatched. Written as DNA, the CDR3 is TGTGCCAGCAGTTCTCGACAGGGAAACAAGATTGAAGCTTTCTTT. This translates into CASSSRQGNKIEAFF.

The chain is built from TRBV6-1 and TRBJ1-2; the D gene is possibly TRBD1 (6 bases). This CDR3 has 17 amino acids. From germline, CDR1 is MNHNS and CDR2 SASEGT. Trimming took 4 bases from V and 0 from J, leaving 18 bases between them. CDR3 loop: CASSAGGAGQSNYGYTF. CDR3 coding DNA: TGTGCCAGCAGTGCCGGGGGGGCAGGCCAATCTAACTATGGCTACACCTTC.

This chain connects TRBV4-2 to TRBJ1-6; D may be TRBD1 (6 bases). Germline loops: CDR1 LGHNA, CDR2 YNFKEQ. V dropped 1 base and J dropped 7 bases, with 11 bases sitting between them. The CDR3 totals 15 residues. The CDR3, as DNA: TGTGCCAGCAGCCAAGGACGGGGGCCAAATTCACCCCTCCACTTT. It translates to CASSQGRGPNSPLHF.

V gene TRBV14 combines with J gene TRBJ2-7; D uncertain. V shed 0 bases and J shed 3 bases, with 6 bases lying between them. The CDR3 is 13 amino acids. Germline V gene lookup returns CDR1 SGHDN and CDR2 FVKESK. CDR3 in amino acids: CASSQEPFYEQYF. The CDR3 DNA follows: TGTGCCAGCAGCCAAGAACCCTTCTACGAGCAGTACTTC.

This chain joins TRBV11-2 and TRBJ2-5; D assignment may be TRBD1 or TRBD2 (5 bases each). The V gene lost 4 bases and the J gene lost 4 bases, with 10 bases spanning the gap. The CDR3 runs to 13 residues. Germline loops: CDR1 SGHAT, CDR2 FQNNGV. CDR3 protein: CASSYTGRETQYF. CDR3 bases: TGTGCCAGCAGCTATACGGGGCGAGAGACCCAGTACTTC.

The rearrangement uses TRBV5-4 and TRBJ1-4; D is possibly TRBD1 (5 bases). The CDR3 has 15 amino acids. The germline V and J ends were trimmed by 1 base and 0 bases, with 7 bases remaining between them. Germline V lookup: CDR1 SGHNT, CDR2 YYREEE (reference sequence). CDR3 region: CASSLTGPTNEKLFF. The CDR3 coding sequence is TGTGCCAGCAGCTTGACGGGGCCAACTAATGAAAAACTGTTTTTT.

This sequence joins TRBV12-3 or TRBV12-4 and TRBJ2-6; no clear D. The ends were cut back, 6 bases at V and 0 bases at J, with 3 bases in the middle. The length of the CDR3 is 13 residues. The CDR3 region has the DNA TGTGCCAGCAGGATCTCTGGGGCCAACGTCCTGACTTTC. As protein: CASRISGANVLTF.

J is TRBJ2-1 and V is TRBV4-3; 8 bases match TRBD2. With 0 bases clipped from V and 3 bases from J, the junction kept 7 bases outside the gene matches. The germline V gene has CDR1 LGHNA and CDR2 YSLEER. The CDR3 is made up of 17 amino acids. The CDR3 spells CASSQEVRGGFYNEQFF. Here the CDR3 DNA reads TGCGCCAGCAGCCAAGAAGTTCGGGGGGGCTTCTACAATGAGCAGTTCTTC.

This clone was detected only a few times. The chain is built from TRBV3-1 (or the pseudogene TRBV3-2) and TRBJ2-7, with D possibly matching TRBD2 (6 bases). V lost 5 bases, J lost 2 bases, and 16 bases lay in between. Germline-derived CDR1 and CDR2 are LGHDT and YNNKEL (reference sequence). The CDR3 consists of 15 residues. This CDR3 is CASSNPLSGTYEQYF. The CDR3 nucleotides read TGTGCCAGCAGCAATCCTCTTAGCGGTACCTACGAGCAGTACTTC.

This clone was seen only a few times. CDR3 amino acids: CASIHFETSYEQYF. As DNA, the CDR3 is TGTGCCAGCATCCACTTCGAGACATCCTACGAGCAGTACTTC. The J gene is TRBJ2-7, the V gene TRBV7-9; D gene ambiguous. V lost 7 bases, J lost 1 base, and 14 bases lay in between. CDR1 SEHNR and CDR2 FQNEAQ come from the germline V gene (reference sequence). The CDR3 extends over 14 amino acids.

The chain links TRBV5-6 to TRBJ1-2, with D possibly TRBD1 on 6 matching bases. Per the germline V gene, CDR1 is SGHDT and CDR2 is YYEEEE. V was cut by 0 bases and J by 4 bases, with 13 bases left in between. This CDR3 spans 15 amino acids. The CDR3 protein is CASSLELRGGYGYTF. CDR3 nucleotide sequence: TGTGCCAGCAGCTTGGAGTTAAGGGGGGGCTATGGCTACACCTTC.

The chain has TRBV18 and TRBJ2-5; 7 bases line up with TRBD1. Per germline, CDR1 KGHSH and CDR2 LQKENI. This CDR3 region has 14 residues. J gave up 4 bases and V 3 bases, and 5 bases lay outside the gene matches. CDR3 in amino acids: CASSPTGVPETQYF. CDR3 DNA: TGTGCCAGCTCACCTACAGGGGTCCCAGAGACCCAGTACTTC.

V usage is TRBV29-1 and J usage is TRBJ1-1; TRBD1 agrees at 8 bases. After removal of 4 bases from V and 5 bases from J, the junction contained 6 bases not matched to a gene. Germline lookup yields CDR1 SQVTM and CDR2 ANQGSEA. The CDR3 is 13 residues long. In DNA, the CDR3 is TGCAGCGTTGTAGCACAGGGGGGAACTGAAGCTTTCTTT. Its translation is CSVVAQGGTEAFF.